Listed here are 21 T cell receptor beta chains from one sample, sequenced in a study of blood T cell repertoires in COVID-19. Libraries were prepared by immunoSEQ multiplex PCR; TCRdb keeps only in-frame clonotypes and omits some of them. The sample consists of around 130,000 clones, 83% of them appearing once. Sequencing was done on a sample of PBMCs or T cells enriched from blood (not recorded which). These receptors all stem from a man younger than 40 who had recovered from COVID-19.

This chain links TRBV7-3 with TRBJ1-2; D ambiguous. The CDR3 runs to 17 residues. CDR1 SGHTA and CDR2 FQGTGA come from the germline V gene. V shed 2 bases and J shed 4 bases, with 20 bases lying between them. The CDR3 protein is CASSLAAPSGFSYGYTF. CDR3 nucleotide sequence: TGTGCCAGCAGCTTAGCCGCCCCGTCAGGCTTCAGCTATGGCTACACCTTC.

The J gene is TRBJ2-1, the V gene TRBV5-1, with D tentatively TRBD1 (6 bases). The germline gives CDR1 SGHRS, CDR2 YFSETQ. CDR3 length: 15 amino acids. The V end was cut by 4 bases, the J end by 5 bases, with 16 bases between. CDR3 in amino acids: CASSTGTRTDNEQFF. Here the CDR3 DNA reads TGCGCCAGCAGCACAGGGACGCGGACGGACAATGAGCAGTTCTTC.

This clone showed up just a few times. The J gene is TRBJ1-2, the V gene TRBV6-2 or TRBV6-3, with a weak D call TRBD1 (5 bases). V lost 6 bases, J lost 0 bases, and 8 bases lay in between. The CDR3 is 13 amino acids. Germline lookup yields CDR1 MNHEY and CDR2 SVGEGT. CDR3 sequence reads: CASSRQTNYGYTF. The CDR3 region has the DNA TGTGCCAGCAGCCGACAGACTAACTATGGCTACACCTTC.

The chain is built from TRBV5-4 and TRBJ2-2; 9 bases are shared with TRBD1. This CDR3 region has 17 residues. V shed 3 bases, J shed 6 bases, and the junction held 12 bases outside the gene matches. Germline V lookup: CDR1 SGHNT, CDR2 YYREEE (reference sequence). Written as DNA, the CDR3 is TGTGCCAGCAGCTCCCCCCCGGGACAGGGTCTCGCCGGGGAGCTGTTTTTT. This sequence encodes CASSSPPGQGLAGELFF.

The chain has TRBV14 and TRBJ2-7; D is possibly TRBD1 (5 bases). This CDR3 spans 14 amino acids. Germline V lookup: CDR1 SGHDN, CDR2 FVKESK. The V end lost 2 bases, the J end lost 2 bases, and 10 bases lay between the germline ends. The CDR3 DNA is TGTGCCAGCAGCCAACGGACATCTACCTACGAGCAGTACTTC. It yields the protein CASSQRTSTYEQYF.

The rearrangement links TRBV6-1 to TRBJ1-3, with 8 bases that match TRBD1. Germline values: CDR1 MNHNS, CDR2 SASEGT. The V gene end was trimmed by 4 bases and the J gene end by 3 bases; junction bases not matched to a gene: 8. The CDR3 consists of 16 residues. The CDR3 nucleotides read TGTGCCAGCAGTGCCAGTAGGACAGGGAATGGAAACACCATATATTTT. It translates to CASSASRTGNGNTIYF.

This chain joins TRBV7-2 and TRBJ1-2, with D unclear. CDR3 length: 14 amino acids. Germline CDR1 SGHTA, CDR2 FQGNSA. Trimming left V 5 bases short and J 4 bases short, with 14 bases between. CDR3 sequence: CASSTTKSIYGYTF. The CDR3 region has the DNA TGTGCCAGCAGCACGACAAAGTCAATCTATGGCTACACCTTC.

The chain has TRBV7-9 and TRBJ2-2, with 8 bases that match TRBD2. J gave up 0 bases and V 5 bases, and 2 bases lay outside the gene matches. Germline V gene lookup returns CDR1 SEHNR and CDR2 FQNEAQ (reference sequence). This CDR3 comprises 15 residues. As DNA, the CDR3 is TGTGCCAGCAGCCCAGCGGGGGCGAACACCGGGGAGCTGTTTTTT. Its translation is CASSPAGANTGELFF. The full variable domain, with the rest looked up from reference TRBV7-9 and TRBJ2-2, is DTGVSQNPRHKITKRGQNVTFRCDPISEHNRLYWYRQTLGQGPEFLTYFQNEAQLEKSRLLSDRFSAERPKGSFSTLEIQRTEQGDSAMYLCASSPAGANTGELFFGEGSRLTVL.

This sequence joins TRBV7-9 and TRBJ1-3; 9 bases are a match to TRBD1. Germline-derived CDR1 and CDR2 are SEHNR and FQNEAQ (reference sequence). The length of the CDR3 is 15 residues. V dropped 4 bases and J dropped 3; count of bases not matched to a gene: 4. CDR3 sequence (DNA): TGTGCCAGCAGCTCGGACAGGGGCAGTGGAAACACCATATATTTT. It encodes CASSSDRGSGNTIYF.

The chain recombines TRBV7-6 with TRBJ2-5; 10 bases line up with TRBD2. The CDR3 is 16 amino acids. With 0 bases clipped from V and 6 bases from J, the junction kept 7 bases outside the gene matches. Germline V CDR1 and CDR2: SGHVS, FNYEAQ. The CDR3 is CASSLAGTSVWQTQYF. In DNA, the CDR3 is TGTGCCAGCAGCTTAGCAGGGACTAGCGTTTGGCAGACCCAGTACTTC.

This chain connects TRBV10-3 to TRBJ1-1, with D unresolved. Between the trimmed V and J ends, which lost 10 bases and 5 bases, there was a span of 20 bases. This CDR3 comprises 14 residues. Germline V gene data show CDR1 as ENHRY and CDR2 as SYGVKD. CDR3 DNA: TGTGCCACCCGGGGTTATGGTGAATCAACTGAAGCTTTCTTT. Its protein is CATRGYGESTEAFF.

J is TRBJ2-7 and V is TRBV7-9; TRBD1 aligns across 8 bases. Germline-derived CDR1 and CDR2 are SEHNR and FQNEAQ (reference sequence). CDR3 length: 13 residues. V shed 7 bases and J 6 bases; nucleotides not matched to a gene: 8. CDR3 loop: CASNRDRSGEQYF. CDR3 nucleotide sequence: TGTGCCAGCAACCGGGACAGGTCTGGCGAGCAGTACTTC.

J is TRBJ1-1 and V is TRBV5-1, with 7 nucleotides matching TRBD1. CDR1 is SGHRS and CDR2 is YFSETQ in the germline V gene. The CDR3 sequence is 15 residues long. Trimming took 4 bases from V and 2 from J; bases not matched to a gene: 8. In DNA form, the CDR3 reads TGCGCCAGCAGCCCTTGGACAGGCGCCAACACTGAAGCTTTCTTT. It codes for CASSPWTGANTEAFF.

This chain uses TRBV7-9 with TRBJ2-5, with 10 bases identical to TRBD2. This CDR3 has 16 amino acids. Germline values: CDR1 SEHNR, CDR2 FQNEAQ (reference sequence). Losses at the gene ends were 1 base for V and 2 bases for J; bases not matched to a gene: 4. CDR3 region: CASSLGSGGSQETQYF. In nucleotides, the CDR3 is TGTGCCAGCAGCTTAGGTAGCGGGGGGTCACAAGAGACCCAGTACTTC.

The chain has TRBV5-6 and TRBJ1-2, with D possibly matching TRBD1 (6 bases). There are 14 residues in the CDR3. The V end lost 5 bases, the J end lost 2 bases, and 13 bases lay between the germline ends. CDR1 and CDR2 from the germline V gene are SGHDT and YYEEEE. Here the CDR3 reads CASSVYGGNYGYTF. CDR3 nucleotide sequence: TGTGCCAGCAGTGTCTATGGGGGCAACTATGGCTACACCTTC.

This clone has more than one count but fewer than ten. The J gene is TRBJ2-5, the V gene TRBV7-2; TRBD2 agrees at 11 bases. The ends lost 5 bases at V and 5 bases at J; junction bases unmatched: 10. Germline V gives CDR1 SGHTA, CDR2 FQGNSA. The CDR3 runs 16 residues. The CDR3 bases are TGTGCCAGCAGCCCAGATAATAGCGGGGGGGCTGAGACCCAGTACTTC. Its translation is CASSPDNSGGAETQYF. Together with reference TRBV7-2 and TRBJ2-5, the CDR3 gives the full variable domain: GAGVSQSPSNKVTEKGKDVELRCDPISGHTALYWYRQSLGQGLEFLIYFQGNSAPDKSGLPSDRFSAERTGGSVSTLTIQRTQQEDSAVYLCASSPDNSGGAETQYFGPGTRLLVL.

This clone came up a few times. The V gene is TRBV6-5, the J gene TRBJ2-5, with D perhaps TRBD2 (6 bases). Germline V gene sequence: CDR1 MNHEY, CDR2 SVGAGI. V gave up 2 bases and J gave up 0 bases, with 13 bases separating them. The CDR3 consists of 16 residues. Here the CDR3 DNA reads TGTGCCAGCAGTTACGAGAAGCGGGCCTACCAAGAGACCCAGTACTTC. Translating gives CASSYEKRAYQETQYF.

V and J are TRBV2 and TRBJ1-3; a possible D gene is TRBD1 (5 bases). V lost 0 bases to trimming and J lost 4 bases, with 13 bases between them. Germline V gives CDR1 SNHLY, CDR2 FYNNEI. This CDR3 has 16 amino acids. The chain's CDR3 is CASSEALRGGGNTIYF. Here the CDR3 DNA reads TGTGCCAGCAGTGAAGCGCTTAGGGGAGGGGGAAACACCATATATTTT.

V is TRBV6-6 and J is TRBJ2-1; 10 positions match TRBD1. Germline-derived CDR1 and CDR2 are MNHNY and SVGAGI (reference sequence). The V gene end was trimmed by 4 bases and the J gene end by 9 bases; junction bases not matched to a gene: 12. The CDR3 loop spans 16 amino acids. The CDR3 region is CASSSPDRGNSGEQFF. The CDR3 DNA reads TGTGCCAGCAGTTCCCCGGACAGGGGGAACAGCGGTGAGCAGTTCTTC.

This chain uses TRBV3-1 (or the pseudogene TRBV3-2) with TRBJ2-2, with a possible D match to TRBD1 (6 bases). The CDR3 spans 18 residues. CDR1 and CDR2 (germline): LGHDT, YNNKEL (reference sequence). The V end was cut by 0 bases, the J end by 9 bases, with 23 bases between. The CDR3 DNA reads as TGTGCCAGCAGCCAAGAAGGTCGTCGGGACATGTGGGGTCGGGAGCTGTTTTTT. Protein product: CASSQEGRRDMWGRELFF.

This clone has more than one count but fewer than ten. The chain combines TRBV7-9 with TRBJ2-1; no clear D. Per germline, CDR1 SEHNR and CDR2 FQNEAQ (reference sequence). V lost 1 base, J lost 12 bases, and 16 bases lay in between. The CDR3 is 14 amino acids. CDR3 DNA: TGTGCCAGCAGCTTAGTTTCAGGTTTAGACGGGCAGTTCTTC. As protein: CASSLVSGLDGQFF.